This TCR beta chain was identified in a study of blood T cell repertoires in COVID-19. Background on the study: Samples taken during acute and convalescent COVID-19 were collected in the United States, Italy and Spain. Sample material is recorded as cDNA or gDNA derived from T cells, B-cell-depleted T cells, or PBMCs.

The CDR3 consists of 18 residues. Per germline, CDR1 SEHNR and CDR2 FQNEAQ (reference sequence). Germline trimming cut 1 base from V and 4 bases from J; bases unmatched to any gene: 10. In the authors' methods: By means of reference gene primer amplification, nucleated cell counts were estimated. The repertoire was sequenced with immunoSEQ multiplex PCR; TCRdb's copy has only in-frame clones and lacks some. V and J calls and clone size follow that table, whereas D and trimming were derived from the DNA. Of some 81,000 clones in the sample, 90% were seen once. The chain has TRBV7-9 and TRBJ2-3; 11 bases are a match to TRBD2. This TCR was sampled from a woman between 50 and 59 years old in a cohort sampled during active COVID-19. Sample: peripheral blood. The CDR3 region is CASSLDVSGRARADTQYF. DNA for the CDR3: TGTGCCAGCAGCTTAGATGTTAGCGGGAGGGCCAGGGCAGATACGCAGTATTTT.